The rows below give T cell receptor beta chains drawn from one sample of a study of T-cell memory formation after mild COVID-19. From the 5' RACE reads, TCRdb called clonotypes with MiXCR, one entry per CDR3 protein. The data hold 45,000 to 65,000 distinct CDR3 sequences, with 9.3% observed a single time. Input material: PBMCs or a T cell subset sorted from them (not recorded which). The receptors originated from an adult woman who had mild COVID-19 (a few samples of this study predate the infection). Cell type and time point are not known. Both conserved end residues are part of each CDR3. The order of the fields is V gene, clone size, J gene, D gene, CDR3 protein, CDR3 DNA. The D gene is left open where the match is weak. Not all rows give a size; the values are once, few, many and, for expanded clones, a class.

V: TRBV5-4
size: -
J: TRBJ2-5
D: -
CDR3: CASSLKGQETQYF
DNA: TGTGCCAGCAGCTTGAAGGGGCAAGAGACCCAGTACTTC

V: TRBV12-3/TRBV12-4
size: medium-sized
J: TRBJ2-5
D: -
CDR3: CASSLMGARDGKETQYF
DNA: TGTGCCAGCAGCCTAATGGGGGCCCGGGACGGCAAAGAGACCCAGTACTTC

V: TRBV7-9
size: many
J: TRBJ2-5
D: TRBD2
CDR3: CASSLATSGKETQYF
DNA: TGTGCCAGCAGCTTAGCGACTAGCGGGAAGGAGACCCAGTACTTC

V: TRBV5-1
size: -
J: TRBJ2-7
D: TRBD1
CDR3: CASSLGFRTGIVHEQYF
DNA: TGCGCCAGCAGCTTGGGGTTTAGGACAGGAATCGTACACGAGCAGTACTTC

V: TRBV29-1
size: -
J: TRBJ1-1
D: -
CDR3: CSVEDVGAEAFF
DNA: TGCAGCGTTGAAGATGTGGGAGCTGAAGCTTTCTTT

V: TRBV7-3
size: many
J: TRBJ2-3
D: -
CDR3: CASSQLTDTQYF
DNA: TGTGCCAGCAGTCAGCTGACAGATACGCAGTATTTT

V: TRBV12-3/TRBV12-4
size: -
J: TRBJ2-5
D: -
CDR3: CASRPYMGQQETQYF
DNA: TGTGCCAGCAGACCCTATATGGGACAACAAGAGACCCAGTACTTC

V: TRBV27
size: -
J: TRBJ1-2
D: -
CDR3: CASSLKGYGYTF
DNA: TGTGCCAGCAGTTTAAAGGGCTATGGCTACACCTTC

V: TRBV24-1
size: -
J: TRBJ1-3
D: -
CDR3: CATSESGSSERNTIYF
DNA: TGTGCCACCAGTGAATCCGGGTCCTCGGAAAGAAACACCATATATTTT

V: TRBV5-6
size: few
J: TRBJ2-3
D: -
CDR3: CASSLGGNTQYF
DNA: TGTGCCAGCAGCTTGGGTGGGAATACGCAGTATTTT

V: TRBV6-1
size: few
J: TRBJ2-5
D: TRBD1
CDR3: CASSSTGGVQETQYF
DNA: TGTGCCAGCAGTTCGACAGGGGGTGTTCAAGAGACCCAGTACTTC

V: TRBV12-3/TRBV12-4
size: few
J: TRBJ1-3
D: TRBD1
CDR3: CASKGLGTGDGNTIYF
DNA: TGTGCCAGCAAAGGATTAGGGACAGGGGATGGAAACACCATATATTTT

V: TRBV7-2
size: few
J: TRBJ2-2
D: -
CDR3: CASSEQMATGELFF
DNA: TGTGCCAGCAGCGAACAGATGGCCACCGGGGAGCTGTTTTTT

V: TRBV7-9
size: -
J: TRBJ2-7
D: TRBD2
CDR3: CASSLASGGEQYF
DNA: TGTGCCAGCAGCTTAGCATCGGGGGGCGAGCAGTACTTC

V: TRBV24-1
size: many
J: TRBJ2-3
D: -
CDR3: CATSDYRAGYTDTQYF
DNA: TGTGCCACCAGTGACTACAGGGCCGGTTACACAGATACGCAGTATTTT

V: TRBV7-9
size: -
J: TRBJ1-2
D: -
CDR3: CASSLLRLYGYTF
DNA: TGTGCCAGCAGCTTATTACGGCTCTATGGCTACACCTTC

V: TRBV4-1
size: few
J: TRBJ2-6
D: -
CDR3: CASSLRQGGTGANVLTF
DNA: TGCGCCAGCAGCCTCCGACAGGGAGGAACTGGGGCCAACGTCCTGACTTTC

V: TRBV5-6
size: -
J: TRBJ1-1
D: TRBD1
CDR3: CASSPGQGRDTEAFF
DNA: TGTGCCAGCAGCCCGGGACAGGGGCGGGACACTGAAGCTTTCTTT

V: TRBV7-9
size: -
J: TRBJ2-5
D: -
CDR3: CASSLDHRQETQYF
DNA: TGTGCCAGCAGCCTAGACCACCGACAAGAGACCCAGTACTTC

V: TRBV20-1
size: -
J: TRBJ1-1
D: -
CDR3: CSASLPPSFAEAFF
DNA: TGCAGTGCTAGTCTGCCTCCGTCGTTCGCTGAAGCTTTCTTT

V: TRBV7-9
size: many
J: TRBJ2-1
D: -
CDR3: CASSRWDEQFF
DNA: TGTGCCAGCAGCCGCTGGGATGAGCAGTTCTTC

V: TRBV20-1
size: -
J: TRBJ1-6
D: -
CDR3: CSARGQSSYNSPLHF
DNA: TGCAGTGCTAGAGGGCAGAGCTCCTATAATTCACCCCTCCACTTT

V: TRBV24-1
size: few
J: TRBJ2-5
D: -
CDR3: CATGASRGVETQYF
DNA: TGTGCCACCGGAGCGTCCAGGGGGGTGGAGACCCAGTACTTC

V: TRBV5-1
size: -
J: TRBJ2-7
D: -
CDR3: CASSSDPGPPSSYEQYF
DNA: TGCGCCAGCAGCTCGGACCCGGGACCCCCGAGCTCCTACGAGCAGTACTTC